The present TCR beta chain was sequenced within a study of blood T cells in healthy people across ages (dated by TCRdb to the mid-2010s). Regarding the study in general: In model experiments, template switching captured roughly one uniquely barcoded TCR beta cDNA molecule for every two T cells. Using deep sequencing normalized with unique cDNA molecular identifiers, the study measured how TCR beta repertoire diversity changes with age. Four age groups were formed from the donors: young (average roughly 15 years), middle-aged (approximately 40), aged (roughly 56) and long-lived (more than 75). Donors of different ages were randomly distributed across sequencing lanes to avoid experimental bias. The study analyzed two additional independent replicas of 1 million unique cDNA reads from the same blood draw for two donors, one aged 18 to 29 and one aged 80 or older.

Inclusive of the bounding cysteine and phenylalanine, the CDR3 is 11 residues long. Only CDR3 DNA is held: 33 bases, read in frame from base 1. Systemically healthy Caucasian individuals from Russia, 39 in total and aged about 6 to 90 years, were included as donors. Each donor gave ten milliliters of peripheral blood, collected into EDTA-treated Vacutainer tubes. Ficoll-Paque density-gradient centrifugation was used to isolate PBMCs, with at least 6.5 million per sample. Trizol reagent was used to extract total RNA from the PBMCs, yielding at least 5 micrograms per sample. For every donor, flow cytometry on a PBMC aliquot measured the percentage of naive CD45RAhigh/CD27high T cells. Of note for this clonotype: Its target antigen remains unknown. No base qualities exist here, and no much larger clone lies one base off it.

Library method: 5' RACE. Instrument on record: Illumina HiSeq 2500. A second roughly 6 to 12 cycle PCR used a sample-barcoded 5' primer and a J-beta primer mix. Each TCR beta cDNA molecule received a unique molecular identifier from a template-switch 5' adaptor carrying 12 random nucleotides. At least 2.5 million CDR3-containing paired-end reads were obtained from each sample. The Mint cDNA synthesis kit, primed by a TRBC-specific oligonucleotide, was used to synthesize first-strand cDNA from all RNA. All cDNA was treated with uracil-DNA glycosylase and then went through a first 18-cycle PCR with the universal primers M1SS and BC2_uni_R. Regarding the original processing steps: Each sample was normalized by randomly selecting 1 million high-quality reads, each carrying a distinct molecular identifier. Instead of being binned into consensus sequences, reads that shared molecular identifiers were thrown out. MiTCR, with a Q25 quality threshold and the strictest error-elimination algorithm, was used for CDR3 identification, clonotype clustering and error correction. Lower-bound total TCR beta diversity was estimated with a nonparametric unseen species model using Euler transformation. In-frame beta chains were kept once TCRdb had trimmed the public reads at Q25 with fastp and called clones with MiXCR. Every CDR3 protein is listed once, alongside the most common genes and DNA of its rows. The authors' filters were not applied to this entry. This sample gives fewer than 900,000 distinct CDR3 sequences in total; around 49% of them show up just once. The leading ten clones occupy under 35% of the sample.

Here is what the overall study found, with its caveats: Compared with the aged group, the long-lived group had more naive CD4+ T cells, fewer expanded clones and increased TCR diversity, a pattern suggesting age selection. Estimates of total diversity based on one million sequenced T cells were regarded as lower bounds and as underestimates. There was a strong correlation between observed TCR beta diversity and the percentage of naive T cells measured by flow cytometry. As age increased, observed TCR beta diversity per million T cells dropped in a roughly linear way, and a significant reduction was already evident by age 40. Because the CMV infection status of the donors was unknown, age-related changes in expanded clonotypes may potentially have been confounded. Because profiling used bulk unsorted PBMCs, naive and antigen-experienced compartments could not be compared conclusively.

The sample taken for sequencing was blood. The TCR comes from a woman aged 60-70 years in good health. The rearranged chain carries TRBV12-3 or TRBV12-4 and TRBJ2-7; the D gene assignment is ambiguous. The tail of the sequence fits TRBJ2-5 better, so the J call may be wrong. The sequenced DNA: TGTGCCAGCACTATGAAGGGGACCCAGTACTTC. This translates into CASTMKGTQYF.